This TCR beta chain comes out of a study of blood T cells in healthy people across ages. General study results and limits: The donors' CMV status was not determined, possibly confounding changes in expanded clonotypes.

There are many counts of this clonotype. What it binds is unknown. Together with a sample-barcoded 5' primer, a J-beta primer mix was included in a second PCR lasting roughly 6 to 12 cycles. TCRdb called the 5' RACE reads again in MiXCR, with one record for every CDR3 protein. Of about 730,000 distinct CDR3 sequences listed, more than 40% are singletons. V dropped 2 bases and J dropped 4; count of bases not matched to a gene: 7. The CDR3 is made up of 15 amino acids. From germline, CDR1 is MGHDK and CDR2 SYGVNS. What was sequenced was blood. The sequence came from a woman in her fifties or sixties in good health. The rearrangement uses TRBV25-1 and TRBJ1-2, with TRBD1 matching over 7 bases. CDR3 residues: CASSEIRQGLYGYTF. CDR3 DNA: TGTGCCAGCAGTGAAATTCGACAGGGCCTCTATGGCTACACCTTC.